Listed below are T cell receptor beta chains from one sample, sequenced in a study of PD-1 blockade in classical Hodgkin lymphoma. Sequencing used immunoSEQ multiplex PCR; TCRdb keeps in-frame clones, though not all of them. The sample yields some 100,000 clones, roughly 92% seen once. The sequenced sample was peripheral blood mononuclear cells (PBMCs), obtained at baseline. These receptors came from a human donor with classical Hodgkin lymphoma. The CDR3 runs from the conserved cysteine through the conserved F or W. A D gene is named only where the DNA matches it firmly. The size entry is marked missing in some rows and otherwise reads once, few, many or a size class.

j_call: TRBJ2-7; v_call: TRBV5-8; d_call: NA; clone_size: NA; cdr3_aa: CASSLVGGTYEQYF; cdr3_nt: TGTGCCAGCAGCTTGGTGGGAGGCACCTACGAGCAGTACTTC
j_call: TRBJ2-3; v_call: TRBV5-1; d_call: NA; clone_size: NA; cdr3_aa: CASSLFHPRDTQYF; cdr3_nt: TGCGCCAGCAGCCTCTTTCATCCCCGAGATACGCAGTATTTT
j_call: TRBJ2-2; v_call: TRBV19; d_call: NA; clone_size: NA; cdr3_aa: CASRRLLGSNTGELFF; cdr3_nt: TGTGCCAGTAGGCGCCTACTAGGGTCGAACACCGGGGAGCTGTTTTTT
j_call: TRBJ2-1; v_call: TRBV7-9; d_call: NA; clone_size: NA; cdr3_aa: CASSSEDSNTYNEQFF; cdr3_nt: TGTGCCAGCAGCTCAGAGGACAGTAATACGTACAATGAGCAGTTCTTC
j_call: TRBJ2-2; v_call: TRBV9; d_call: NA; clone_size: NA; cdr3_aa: CASSAHHGGTGELFF; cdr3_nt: TGTGCCAGCAGCGCCCACCACGGGGGCACCGGGGAGCTGTTTTTT
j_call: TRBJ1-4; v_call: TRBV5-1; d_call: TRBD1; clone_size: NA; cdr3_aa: CASSLETGREKLFF; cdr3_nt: TGCGCCAGCAGCTTGGAGACAGGGCGAGAAAAACTGTTTTTT
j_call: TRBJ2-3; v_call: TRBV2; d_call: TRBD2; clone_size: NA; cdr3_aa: CASPGLAGEAQYF; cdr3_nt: TGTGCCAGCCCGGGACTAGCGGGAGAGGCGCAGTATTTT
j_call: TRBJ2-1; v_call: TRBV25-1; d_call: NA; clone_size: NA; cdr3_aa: CASSESGSYNEQFF; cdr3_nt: TGTGCCAGCAGTGAATCAGGTAGCTACAATGAGCAGTTCTTC
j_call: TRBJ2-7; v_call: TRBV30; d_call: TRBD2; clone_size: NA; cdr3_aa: CAWTGLAGYEQYF; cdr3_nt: TGTGCCTGGACCGGACTAGCGGGGTACGAGCAGTACTTC
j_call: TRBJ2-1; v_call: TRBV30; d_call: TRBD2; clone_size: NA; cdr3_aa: CAWSPGLALNEQFF; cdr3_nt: TGTGCCTGGAGTCCTGGACTAGCCCTCAATGAGCAGTTCTTC
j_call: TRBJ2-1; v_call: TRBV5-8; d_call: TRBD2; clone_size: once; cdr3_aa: CARIAGALNEQFF; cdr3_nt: TGTGCCAGAATAGCGGGAGCCCTCAATGAGCAGTTCTTC
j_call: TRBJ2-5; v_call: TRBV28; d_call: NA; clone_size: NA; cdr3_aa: CASSLTVWNSRTQETQYF; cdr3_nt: TGTGCCAGCAGTTTAACGGTCTGGAACAGTCGGACCCAAGAGACCCAGTACTTC
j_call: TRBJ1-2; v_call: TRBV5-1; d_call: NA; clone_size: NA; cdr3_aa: CASSLVAEWPFYGYTF; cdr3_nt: TGCGCCAGCAGCTTGGTAGCTGAATGGCCATTCTATGGCTACACCTTC
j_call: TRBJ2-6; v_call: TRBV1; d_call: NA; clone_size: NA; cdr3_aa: CTSSQIWTGSPLVGANVLTF; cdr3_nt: TGCACCAGCAGCCAAATTTGGACAGGGTCGCCCCTAGTAGGGGCCAACGTCCTGACTTTC
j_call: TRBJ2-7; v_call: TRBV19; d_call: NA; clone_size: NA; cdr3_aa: CASSITNLYEQYF; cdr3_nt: TGTGCCAGTAGTATAACCAACCTCTACGAGCAGTACTTC
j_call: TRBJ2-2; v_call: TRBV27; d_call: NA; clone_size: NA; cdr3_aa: CASRRRHGRKDTGELFF; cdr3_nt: TGTGCCAGCAGACGAAGGCACGGGCGGAAGGACACCGGGGAGCTGTTTTTT
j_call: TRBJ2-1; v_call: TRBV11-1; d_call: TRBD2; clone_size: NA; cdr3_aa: CASSQTSGRYSYNEQFF; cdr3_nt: TGTGCCAGCAGCCAGACTAGCGGGAGGTATTCCTACAATGAGCAGTTCTTC
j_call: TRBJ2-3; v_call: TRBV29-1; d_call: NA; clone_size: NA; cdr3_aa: CSGQAVPGPTDTQYF; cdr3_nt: TGCAGCGGCCAAGCCGTCCCGGGTCCCACAGATACGCAGTATTTT
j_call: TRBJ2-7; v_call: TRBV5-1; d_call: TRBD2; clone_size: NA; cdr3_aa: CASSHPTLSGTSAPPSYEQYF; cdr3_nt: TGCGCCAGCAGCCACCCAACATTATCCGGGACTAGCGCTCCCCCGTCCTACGAGCAGTACTTC
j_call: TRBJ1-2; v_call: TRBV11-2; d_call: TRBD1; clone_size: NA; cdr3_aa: CASSRGQFNYGYTF; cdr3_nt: TGTGCCAGCAGCCGGGGACAGTTTAACTATGGCTACACCTTC
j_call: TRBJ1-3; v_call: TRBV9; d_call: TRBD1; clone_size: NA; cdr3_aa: CASSPRTGGYGNTIYF; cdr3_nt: TGTGCCAGCAGCCCGAGGACAGGGGGCTATGGAAACACCATATATTTT
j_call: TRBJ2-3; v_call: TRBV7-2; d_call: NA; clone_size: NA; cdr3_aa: CASSSWRLDTQYF; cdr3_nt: TGTGCCAGCAGCTCCTGGAGGTTAGATACGCAGTATTTT
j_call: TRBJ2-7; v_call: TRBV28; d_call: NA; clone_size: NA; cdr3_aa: CASEIYRGYEQYF; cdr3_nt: TGTGCCAGCGAGATATATCGGGGCTACGAGCAGTACTTC
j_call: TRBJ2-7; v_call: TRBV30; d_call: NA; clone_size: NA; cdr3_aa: CAWIGAPLVQYF; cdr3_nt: TGTGCCTGGATCGGGGCCCCTCTAGTGCAGTACTTC
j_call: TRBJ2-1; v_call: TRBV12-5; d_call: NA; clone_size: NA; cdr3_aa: CASGLDSLAWGRYNEQFF; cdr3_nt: TGTGCTAGTGGTTTGGACTCCCTCGCGTGGGGAAGGTACAATGAGCAGTTCTTC
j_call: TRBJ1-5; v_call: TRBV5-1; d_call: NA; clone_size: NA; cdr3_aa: CASSLDGGLGQPQHF; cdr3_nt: TGCGCCAGCAGCTTGGATGGGGGCCTCGGACAGCCCCAGCATTTT
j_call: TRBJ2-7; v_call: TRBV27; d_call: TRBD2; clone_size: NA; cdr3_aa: CASSWSGRAGEQYF; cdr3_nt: TGTGCCAGCAGTTGGAGCGGGAGGGCCGGCGAGCAGTACTTC
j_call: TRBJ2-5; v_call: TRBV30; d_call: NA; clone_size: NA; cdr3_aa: CAWSRGGETQYF; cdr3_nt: TGTGCCTGGAGTAGGGGAGGAGAGACCCAGTACTTC
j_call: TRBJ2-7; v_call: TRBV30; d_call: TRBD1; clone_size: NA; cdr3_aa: CAWSLGQGLYEQYF; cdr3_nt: TGTGCCTGGAGCCTTGGACAGGGGCTTTACGAGCAGTACTTC
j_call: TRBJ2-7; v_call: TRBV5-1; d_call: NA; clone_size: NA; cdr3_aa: CASSLAGTTYEQYF; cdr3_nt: TGCGCCAGCAGCTTGGCCGGGACAACCTACGAGCAGTACTTC
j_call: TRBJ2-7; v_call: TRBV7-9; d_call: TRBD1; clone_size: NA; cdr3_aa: CASSRQGAGYEQYF; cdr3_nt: TGTGCCAGCAGCAGACAGGGGGCAGGTTACGAGCAGTACTTC
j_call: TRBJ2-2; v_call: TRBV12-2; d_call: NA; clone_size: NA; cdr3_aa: CASRLNAVNTGELFF; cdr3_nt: TGTGCAAGTCGCTTAAATGCGGTGAACACCGGGGAGCTGTTTTTT
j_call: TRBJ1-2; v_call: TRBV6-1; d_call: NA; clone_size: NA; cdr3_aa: CASTRDPRYNYGYTF; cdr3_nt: TGTGCCAGCACAAGAGACCCCCGGTATAACTATGGCTACACCTTC
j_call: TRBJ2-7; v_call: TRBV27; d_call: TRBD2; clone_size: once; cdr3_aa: CASSFLAERYEQYF; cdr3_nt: TGTGCCAGCAGTTTCCTAGCGGAACGTTACGAGCAGTACTTC
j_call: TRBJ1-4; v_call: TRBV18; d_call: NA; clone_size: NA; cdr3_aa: CASSPGEKLFF; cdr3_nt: TGTGCCAGCTCACCTGGTGAAAAACTGTTTTTT
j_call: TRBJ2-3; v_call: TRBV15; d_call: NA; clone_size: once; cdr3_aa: CATSRATSSTDTQYF; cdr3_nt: TGTGCCACCAGCAGGGCTACCTCCAGCACAGATACGCAGTATTTT
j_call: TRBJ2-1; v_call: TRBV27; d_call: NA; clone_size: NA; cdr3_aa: CASSFGRGDEQFF; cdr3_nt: TGTGCCAGCAGTTTCGGGAGAGGCGATGAGCAGTTCTTC
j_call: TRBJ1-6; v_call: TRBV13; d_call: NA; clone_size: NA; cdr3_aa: CASSLTRRGEVNSPLHF; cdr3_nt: TGTGCCAGCAGCCTAACCCGGAGGGGGGAGGTTAATTCACCCCTCCACTTT
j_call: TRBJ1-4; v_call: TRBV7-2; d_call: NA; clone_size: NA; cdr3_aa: CASSLSRLNEKLFF; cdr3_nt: TGTGCCAGCAGCTTATCCCGGCTCAATGAAAAACTGTTTTTT
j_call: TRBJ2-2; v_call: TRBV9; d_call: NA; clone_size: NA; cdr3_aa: CASSVSDRLGELFF; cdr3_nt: TGTGCCAGCAGCGTAAGCGACCGCTTAGGGGAGCTGTTTTTT
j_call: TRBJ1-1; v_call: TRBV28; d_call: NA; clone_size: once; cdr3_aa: CASSLGTGTEAFF; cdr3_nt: TGTGCCAGCAGCCTCGGGACGGGCACTGAAGCTTTCTTT
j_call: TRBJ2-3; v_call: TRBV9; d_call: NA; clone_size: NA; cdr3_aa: CASSSLPRSTDTQYF; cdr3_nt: TGTGCCAGCAGCTCCCTTCCCAGGTCCACAGATACGCAGTATTTT
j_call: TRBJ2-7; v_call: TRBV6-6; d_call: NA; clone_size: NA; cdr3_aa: CTSSSGGQYF; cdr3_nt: TGTACCAGCAGTTCTGGGGGGCAGTACTTC
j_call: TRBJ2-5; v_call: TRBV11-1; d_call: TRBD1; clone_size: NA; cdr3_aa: CASSSLDREETQYF; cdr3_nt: TGTGCCAGCAGCTCCCTGGACAGGGAGGAGACCCAGTACTTC
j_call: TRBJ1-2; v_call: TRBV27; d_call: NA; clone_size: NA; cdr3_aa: CASSTVWNREYGYTF; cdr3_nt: TGTGCCAGCAGTACGGTATGGAACAGGGAGTATGGCTACACCTTC
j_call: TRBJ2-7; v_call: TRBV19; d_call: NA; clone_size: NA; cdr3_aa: CASSIRGPTYEQYF; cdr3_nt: TGTGCCAGTAGTATTCGGGGGCCGACCTACGAGCAGTACTTC
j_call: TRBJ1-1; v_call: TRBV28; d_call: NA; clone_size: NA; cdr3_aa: CATTYTEAFF; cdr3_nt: TGTGCCACGACTTACACTGAAGCTTTCTTT
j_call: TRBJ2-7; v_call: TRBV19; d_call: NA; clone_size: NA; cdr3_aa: CASRASYEQQYF; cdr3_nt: TGTGCCAGTAGAGCCTCCTACGAGCAGCAGTACTTC
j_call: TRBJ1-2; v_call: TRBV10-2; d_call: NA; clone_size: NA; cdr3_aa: CASSDQVGGYGYTF; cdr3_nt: TGCGCCAGCAGTGATCAGGTCGGGGGCTATGGCTACACCTTC
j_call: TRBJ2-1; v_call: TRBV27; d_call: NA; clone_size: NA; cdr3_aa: CASSPLGGAYNEQFF; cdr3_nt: TGTGCCAGCAGCCCCCTTGGCGGTGCCTACAATGAGCAGTTCTTC